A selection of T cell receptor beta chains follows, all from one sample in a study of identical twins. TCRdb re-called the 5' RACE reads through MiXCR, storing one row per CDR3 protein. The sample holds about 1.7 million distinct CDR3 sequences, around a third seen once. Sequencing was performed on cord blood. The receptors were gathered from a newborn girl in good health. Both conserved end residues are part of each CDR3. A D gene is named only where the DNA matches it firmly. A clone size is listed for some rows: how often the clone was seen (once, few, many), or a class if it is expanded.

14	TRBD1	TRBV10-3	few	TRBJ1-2	TGTGCCATCAGTGACCAGGGGGCTGACTATGGCTACACCTTC	CAISDQGADYGYTF
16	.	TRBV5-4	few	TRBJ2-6	TGTGCCAGCAGCTTAAGGACCCTCTCTGGGGCCAACGTCCTGACTTTC	CASSLRTLSGANVLTF
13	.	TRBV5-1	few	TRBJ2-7	TGCGCCAGCAGCTCTTTTAACTCCTACGAGCAGTACTTC	CASSSFNSYEQYF
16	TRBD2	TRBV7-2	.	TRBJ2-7	TGTGCCAGCAGCTTAGATTATGGCGGGGGGGCTTCCGAGCAGTACTTC	CASSLDYGGGASEQYF
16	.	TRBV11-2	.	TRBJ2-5	TGTGCCAGCAGCTTGCGAGGGTACAGTTACCAAGAGACCCAGTACTTC	CASSLRGYSYQETQYF
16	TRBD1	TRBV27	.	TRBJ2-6	TGTGCCAGCAGTTCCCTCCAGGGGGCTGGGGCCAACGTCCTGACTTTC	CASSSLQGAGANVLTF
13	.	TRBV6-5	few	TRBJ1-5	TGTGCCAGCAGGGGGTCGTCAGATCAGCCCCAGCATTTT	CASRGSSDQPQHF
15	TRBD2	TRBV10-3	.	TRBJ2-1	TGTGCCATCAGAACCGGGACTAGCGCCTACAATGAGCAGTTCTTC	CAIRTGTSAYNEQFF
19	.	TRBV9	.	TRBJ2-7	TGTGCCAGCAGCCCGGGGACTTCGACTGGACTTGGACTCACTTACGAGCAGTACTTC	CASSPGTSTGLGLTYEQYF
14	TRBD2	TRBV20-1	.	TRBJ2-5	TGCAGTGCTCCCCTAGCGGGGGGCCTAAGAGAGCAGTACTTC	CSAPLAGGLREQYF
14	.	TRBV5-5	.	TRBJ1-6	TGTGCCAGCAGCTTTGCCAGAGAGAATTCACCCCTCCACTTT	CASSFARENSPLHF
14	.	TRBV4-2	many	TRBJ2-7	TGTGCCAGCAGCCAAGGGGGGAGCTCCTACGAGCAGTACTTC	CASSQGGSSYEQYF
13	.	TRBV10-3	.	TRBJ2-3	TGTGCCATCAAAGCGAGCGGGCCAGATACGCAGTATTTT	CAIKASGPDTQYF
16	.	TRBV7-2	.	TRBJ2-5	TGTGCCAGCAGCTTGTTAAACGTGGTCAGCGGCAATGAGCAGTACTTC	CASSLLNVVSGNEQYF
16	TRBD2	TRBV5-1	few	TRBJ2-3	TGCGCCAGCCCCATCGGACTAGCAGGCCGCACAGATACGCAGTATTTT	CASPIGLAGRTDTQYF
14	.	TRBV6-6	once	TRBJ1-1	TGTGCCAGCAGTTACTCTGGGGCAAGCCTTGAAGCTTTCTTT	CASSYSGASLEAFF
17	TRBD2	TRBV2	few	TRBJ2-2	TGTGCCAGCAGTGAGACTAGCGGGGGCCCGAACACCGGGGAGCTGTTTTTT	CASSETSGGPNTGELFF
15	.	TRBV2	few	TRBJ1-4	TGTGCCAGCGGACAACTCGGGATCACTAATGAAAAACTGTTTTTT	CASGQLGITNEKLFF
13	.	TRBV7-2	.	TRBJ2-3	TGTGCCAACAGCTTATTTATCACAGATACGCAGTATTTT	CANSLFITDTQYF
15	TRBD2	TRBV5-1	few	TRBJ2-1	TGCGCCAGCAGCTCGGGGGGGCCCAACTACAATGAGCAGTTCTTC	CASSSGGPNYNEQFF
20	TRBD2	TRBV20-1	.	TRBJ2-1	TGCAGTGCTAGAGATAGCTCGGGGGCTAGCGGGAGGGGCCCTACAACTGAGCAGTTCTTC	CSARDSSGASGRGPTTEQFF